These T cell receptor beta chains were read from a single sample in a study of T-cell reconstitution after alpha-beta-depleted transplantation in children. From the PCR reads, TCRdb called clonotypes with MiXCR, one entry per CDR3 protein. The data show 98,000 or so distinct CDR3 sequences, about 6% seen once. The specimen comprised PBMCs, mostly from graft donor cells, sampled 360 days after TCRalphabeta/CD19-depleted stem cell transplant. Receptors originate from a male patient aged 2-10 years who had a stem cell transplant for acute lymphoblastic leukemia, so the T cells may come from the graft donor. The CDR3 runs from the conserved cysteine through the conserved F or W. D genes are given only for firm matches. Not every row has a clone size; where given, it reads once, few, many or a size class.

D gene: -
clone size: many
J gene: TRBJ1-1
V gene: TRBV5-8
CDR3 protein: CASSSGSGNTEAFF
CDR3 DNA: TGTGCCAGCAGCTCAGGGTCGGGGAACACTGAAGCTTTCTTT

D gene: -
clone size: few
J gene: TRBJ2-7
V gene: TRBV7-9
CDR3 protein: CASSFMGRVGSYEQYF
CDR3 DNA: TGTGCCAGCAGCTTCATGGGCAGGGTGGGCTCCTACGAGCAGTACTTC

D gene: TRBD2
clone size: many
J gene: TRBJ2-1
V gene: TRBV7-3
CDR3 protein: CASSGGLAGVGNEQFF
CDR3 DNA: TGTGCCAGCAGCGGGGGACTAGCGGGAGTCGGTAATGAGCAGTTCTTC

D gene: -
clone size: few
J gene: TRBJ1-1
V gene: TRBV4-3
CDR3 protein: CASSHYVENTEAFF
CDR3 DNA: TGCGCCAGCAGCCACTACGTCGAGAACACTGAAGCTTTCTTT

D gene: -
clone size: -
J gene: TRBJ1-2
V gene: TRBV2
CDR3 protein: CSKVPGAPDYGYTF
CDR3 DNA: TGCTCCAAAGTTCCAGGGGCCCCGGACTATGGCTACACCTTC

D gene: -
clone size: many
J gene: TRBJ1-5
V gene: TRBV7-9
CDR3 protein: CASSTGNQPQHF
CDR3 DNA: TGTGCCAGCAGCACAGGGAATCAGCCCCAGCATTTT

D gene: -
clone size: many
J gene: TRBJ2-7
V gene: TRBV4-2
CDR3 protein: CASSQEGPRNHEQYF
CDR3 DNA: TGTGCCAGCAGCCAAGAAGGACCCAGGAACCACGAGCAGTACTTC

D gene: TRBD2
clone size: many
J gene: TRBJ2-1
V gene: TRBV7-9
CDR3 protein: CASSYRTSGSGNEQFF
CDR3 DNA: TGTGCCAGCAGCTACCGGACTAGCGGGTCGGGGAATGAGCAGTTCTTC

D gene: TRBD1
clone size: many
J gene: TRBJ2-3
V gene: TRBV4-3
CDR3 protein: CASSQDPRGPTDTQYF
CDR3 DNA: TGCGCCAGCAGCCAAGATCCAAGGGGGCCAACAGATACGCAGTATTTT

D gene: -
clone size: few
J gene: TRBJ2-7
V gene: TRBV24-1
CDR3 protein: CATSVLRGHEQYF
CDR3 DNA: TGTGCCACCAGTGTTTTGCGGGGACACGAGCAGTACTTC

D gene: TRBD1
clone size: many
J gene: TRBJ2-3
V gene: TRBV11-1
CDR3 protein: CASSLPLHPGQAGDTQYF
CDR3 DNA: TGTGCCAGCAGCTTACCCCTCCATCCGGGACAGGCGGGGGATACGCAGTATTTT

D gene: TRBD1
clone size: -
J gene: TRBJ2-2
V gene: TRBV4-3
CDR3 protein: CASSHRTGWNTGELFF
CDR3 DNA: TGCGCCAGCAGCCACCGGACAGGGTGGAACACCGGGGAGCTGTTTTTT

D gene: -
clone size: few
J gene: TRBJ2-7
V gene: TRBV6-2/TRBV6-3
CDR3 protein: CASNPDTSYEQYF
CDR3 DNA: TGTGCCAGCAACCCCGACACCTCCTACGAGCAGTACTTC

D gene: -
clone size: many
J gene: TRBJ1-2
V gene: TRBV4-3
CDR3 protein: CASSQMQPGEQGYTF
CDR3 DNA: TGCGCCAGCAGCCAAATGCAGCCAGGGGAGCAAGGCTACACCTTC

D gene: -
clone size: few
J gene: TRBJ2-1
V gene: TRBV9
CDR3 protein: CASSFWDSGYNEQFF
CDR3 DNA: TGTGCCAGCAGCTTCTGGGATAGCGGTTACAATGAGCAGTTCTTC

D gene: TRBD1
clone size: many
J gene: TRBJ1-1
V gene: TRBV27
CDR3 protein: CASSSPRTGNTEAFF
CDR3 DNA: TGTGCCAGCAGTTCCCCCCGGACAGGGAACACTGAAGCTTTCTTT

D gene: TRBD2
clone size: -
J gene: TRBJ2-1
V gene: TRBV25-1
CDR3 protein: CASSEIAGVKFF
CDR3 DNA: TGTGCCAGCAGTGAAATAGCGGGGGTAAAGTTCTTC

D gene: TRBD1
clone size: few
J gene: TRBJ2-4
V gene: TRBV4-1
CDR3 protein: CASSRRQGAKNIQYF
CDR3 DNA: TGCGCCAGCAGCCGACGACAGGGGGCCAAAAACATTCAGTACTTC

D gene: -
clone size: many
J gene: TRBJ2-1
V gene: TRBV30
CDR3 protein: CAWSPSADEQFF
CDR3 DNA: TGTGCCTGGAGCCCATCAGCAGATGAGCAGTTCTTC

D gene: TRBD2
clone size: many
J gene: TRBJ2-3
V gene: TRBV5-6
CDR3 protein: CASSLIPSGGTDTQYF
CDR3 DNA: TGTGCCAGCAGCTTGATACCTAGCGGGGGTACAGATACGCAGTATTTT

D gene: -
clone size: many
J gene: TRBJ1-5
V gene: TRBV4-3
CDR3 protein: CASSQVPGGNQPQHF
CDR3 DNA: TGCGCCAGCAGCCAGGTCCCCGGGGGCAATCAGCCCCAGCATTTT

D gene: TRBD1
clone size: -
J gene: TRBJ2-6
V gene: TRBV12-3/TRBV12-4
CDR3 protein: CACSLDRGLNSGANVLTF
CDR3 DNA: TGTGCCTGCAGTTTAGACAGGGGGCTAAACTCTGGGGCCAACGTCCTGACTTTC

D gene: -
clone size: -
J gene: TRBJ2-3
V gene: TRBV6-1
CDR3 protein: CASSERYLWGKLDTQYF
CDR3 DNA: TGTGCCAGCAGTGAAAGGTATCTGTGGGGTAAACTGGATACGCAGTATTTT

D gene: -
clone size: -
J gene: TRBJ1-2
V gene: TRBV20-1
CDR3 protein: CSARPTGTDTF
CDR3 DNA: TGCAGTGCTAGACCCACGGGGACGGACACCTTC

D gene: -
clone size: many
J gene: TRBJ2-2
V gene: TRBV6-2/TRBV6-3
CDR3 protein: CASSRIGTGELFF
CDR3 DNA: TGTGCCAGCAGCAGAATTGGGACCGGGGAGCTGTTTTTT

D gene: -
clone size: many
J gene: TRBJ2-3
V gene: TRBV7-9
CDR3 protein: CASSPLPDTQYF
CDR3 DNA: TGTGCCAGCAGCCCCCTCCCAGATACGCAGTATTTT

D gene: -
clone size: few
J gene: TRBJ2-7
V gene: TRBV7-9
CDR3 protein: CASSTHREGRTYEQYF
CDR3 DNA: TGTGCCAGCAGCACTCACAGGGAAGGAAGGACCTACGAGCAGTACTTC

D gene: TRBD2
clone size: many
J gene: TRBJ2-7
V gene: TRBV12-3/TRBV12-4
CDR3 protein: CASSFIWRSGRIYEQYF
CDR3 DNA: TGTGCCAGCAGTTTCATATGGCGTAGCGGGAGGATCTACGAGCAGTACTTC

D gene: -
clone size: few
J gene: TRBJ2-7
V gene: TRBV5-1
CDR3 protein: CASSTSGGVHEQYF
CDR3 DNA: TGCGCCAGCAGCACCTCCGGAGGGGTGCACGAGCAGTACTTC

D gene: TRBD1
clone size: few
J gene: TRBJ1-1
V gene: TRBV20-1
CDR3 protein: CSAADRAISAEAFF
CDR3 DNA: TGCAGTGCTGCGGACAGGGCGATATCGGCGGAGGCTTTCTTT

D gene: TRBD2
clone size: -
J gene: TRBJ2-3
V gene: TRBV28
CDR3 protein: CAKRTSGSTDTQYF
CDR3 DNA: TGTGCCAAGAGGACTAGCGGTAGCACAGATACGCAGTATTTT

D gene: -
clone size: medium-sized
J gene: TRBJ1-5
V gene: TRBV24-1
CDR3 protein: CATSPDRTGQPQHF
CDR3 DNA: TGTGCCACCAGTCCTGACAGAACAGGTCAGCCCCAGCATTTT

D gene: -
clone size: many
J gene: TRBJ1-5
V gene: TRBV7-6
CDR3 protein: CASSLDESNQPQHF
CDR3 DNA: TGTGCCAGCAGCTTAGACGAAAGCAATCAGCCCCAGCATTTT

D gene: TRBD1
clone size: -
J gene: TRBJ2-7
V gene: TRBV5-1
CDR3 protein: CASSWGGTGGEQYF
CDR3 DNA: TGCGCCAGCAGCTGGGGGGGGACAGGGGGCGAGCAGTACTTC

D gene: -
clone size: many
J gene: TRBJ2-5
V gene: TRBV20-1
CDR3 protein: CSAGPGKETQYF
CDR3 DNA: TGCAGTGCTGGGCCGGGGAAAGAGACCCAGTACTTC

D gene: -
clone size: many
J gene: TRBJ2-5
V gene: TRBV7-9
CDR3 protein: CASSLRGRDYQETQYF
CDR3 DNA: TGTGCCAGCAGCTTAAGAGGTCGGGACTACCAAGAGACCCAGTACTTC

D gene: -
clone size: many
J gene: TRBJ2-5
V gene: TRBV2
CDR3 protein: CASSEGGQGQETQYF
CDR3 DNA: TGTGCCAGCAGTGAAGGGGGGCAGGGACAAGAGACCCAGTACTTC

D gene: TRBD1
clone size: many
J gene: TRBJ1-5
V gene: TRBV6-5
CDR3 protein: CAGLPGRGLTQPQHF
CDR3 DNA: TGTGCCGGACTCCCGGGGAGGGGGCTTACGCAGCCCCAGCATTTT

D gene: -
clone size: -
J gene: TRBJ2-3
V gene: TRBV6-2/TRBV6-3
CDR3 protein: CASSYSLVTDTQYF
CDR3 DNA: TGTGCCAGCAGTTACTCTCTGGTCACAGATACGCAGTATTTT

D gene: -
clone size: many
J gene: TRBJ2-3
V gene: TRBV9
CDR3 protein: CASSDRRQIPGTDTQYF
CDR3 DNA: TGTGCCAGCAGCGATCGCAGACAGATCCCTGGAACAGATACGCAGTATTTT

D gene: TRBD2
clone size: many
J gene: TRBJ2-1
V gene: TRBV30
CDR3 protein: CAWSVTDTSGTSYNEQFF
CDR3 DNA: TGTGCCTGGAGTGTGACGGACACCAGCGGGACCTCCTACAATGAGCAGTTCTTC

D gene: TRBD1
clone size: -
J gene: TRBJ1-5
V gene: TRBV19
CDR3 protein: CASKWTGPNQPQHF
CDR3 DNA: TGTGCCAGTAAGTGGACAGGGCCTAATCAGCCCCAGCATTTT

D gene: -
clone size: many
J gene: TRBJ2-3
V gene: TRBV20-1
CDR3 protein: CSALKSGKTDTQYF
CDR3 DNA: TGCAGTGCTTTAAAAAGCGGCAAAACAGATACGCAGTATTTT

D gene: -
clone size: many
J gene: TRBJ2-5
V gene: TRBV20-1
CDR3 protein: CSARQRETQYF
CDR3 DNA: TGCAGTGCGCGGCAGAGAGAGACCCAGTACTTC

D gene: -
clone size: many
J gene: TRBJ2-7
V gene: TRBV20-1
CDR3 protein: CSALHRNEQYF
CDR3 DNA: TGCAGTGCTCTACACCGCAACGAGCAGTACTTC

D gene: -
clone size: many
J gene: TRBJ1-5
V gene: TRBV5-1
CDR3 protein: CASSLEGSQYQPQHF
CDR3 DNA: TGCGCCAGCAGCTTGGAAGGGTCACAGTATCAGCCCCAGCATTTT

D gene: TRBD2
clone size: many
J gene: TRBJ2-1
V gene: TRBV7-9
CDR3 protein: CASSLKNSGGANEQFF
CDR3 DNA: TGTGCCAGCAGCTTAAAGAATAGCGGGGGGGCCAATGAGCAGTTCTTC

D gene: -
clone size: many
J gene: TRBJ2-1
V gene: TRBV6-2/TRBV6-3
CDR3 protein: CASSYPRAYNEQFF
CDR3 DNA: TGTGCCAGCAGTTACCCACGGGCCTACAATGAGCAGTTCTTC